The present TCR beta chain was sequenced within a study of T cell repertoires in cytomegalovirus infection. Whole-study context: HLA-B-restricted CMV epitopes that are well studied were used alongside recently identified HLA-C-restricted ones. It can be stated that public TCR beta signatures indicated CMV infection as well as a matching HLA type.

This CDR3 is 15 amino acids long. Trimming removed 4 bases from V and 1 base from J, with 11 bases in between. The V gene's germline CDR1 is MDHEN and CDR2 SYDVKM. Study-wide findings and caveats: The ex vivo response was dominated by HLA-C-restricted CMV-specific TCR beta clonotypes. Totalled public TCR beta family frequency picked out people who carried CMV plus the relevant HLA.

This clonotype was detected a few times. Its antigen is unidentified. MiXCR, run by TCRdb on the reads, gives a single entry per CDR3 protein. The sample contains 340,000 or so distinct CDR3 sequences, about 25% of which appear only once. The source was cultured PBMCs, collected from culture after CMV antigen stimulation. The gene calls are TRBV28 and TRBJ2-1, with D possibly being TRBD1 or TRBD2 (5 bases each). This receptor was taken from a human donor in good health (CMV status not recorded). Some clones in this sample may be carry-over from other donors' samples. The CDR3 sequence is CASSSGPLSYNEQFF. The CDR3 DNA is TGTGCCAGCAGTTCGGGACCTTTATCCTACAATGAGCAGTTCTTC.